Following are 21 T cell receptor beta chains from one sample sequenced in a study of blood T cell repertoires in COVID-19. Sequencing was performed with immunoSEQ multiplex PCR; in TCRdb, only in-frame clones are kept and a portion is missing. The sample lists about 34,000 clones; 85% were seen once. Sample: peripheral blood. These receptors came from a human donor with acute or convalescent COVID-19. The donor label of this sample is uncertain.

The CDR3 nucleotides are TGCGCCAGCAGCATACAGGGAACATATGGCTACACCTTC. Amino acids: CASSIQGTYGYTF. This chain uses TRBV5-1 with TRBJ1-2; perhaps TRBD1 as D (6 bases). Looked up from germline, CDR1 is SGHRS and CDR2 is YFSETQ. Trimming stripped 4 bases from V and 5 bases from J, with 12 bases between. The CDR3 has 13 residues.

This clone was observed a few times. V gene TRBV7-9 combines with J gene TRBJ1-2; 9 bases map to TRBD1. With 1 base clipped from V and 9 bases from J, the junction kept 18 bases outside the gene matches. Germline CDR1 and CDR2: SEHNR and FQNEAQ (reference sequence). CDR3 length: 18 residues. For the CDR3, the DNA is TGTGCCAGCAGCTTAGGATATGGGTTGGCTACCGGACAGGGGAGCTACACCTTC. This codes for CASSLGYGLATGQGSYTF.

The CDR3 nucleotides read TGTGCCAGCAGTCCCAGACTAGCGGCCGCCTACGAGCAGTACTTC. Translation: CASSPRLAAAYEQYF. The chain has TRBV6-2 or TRBV6-3 and TRBJ2-7; 9 bases align to TRBD2. V dropped 5 bases and J dropped 2; count of bases not matched to a gene: 7. The CDR3 contains 15 residues. CDR1 is MNHEY, CDR2 SVGEGT, per germline.

This rearrangement joins TRBV7-2 to TRBJ2-1; a weak D match, TRBD1 (6 bases). Germline assignment: CDR1 SGHTA and CDR2 FQGNSA. V lost 5 bases to trimming and J lost 4 bases, with 15 bases between them. The CDR3 covers 15 residues. The CDR3 spells CASSRVTGSYNEQFF. The CDR3 DNA reads as TGTGCCAGCAGCCGTGTCACAGGGAGTTACAATGAGCAGTTCTTC.

The CDR3 region is CAISEIQGGTEAFF. CDR3 in DNA: TGTGCCATCAGTGAGATACAGGGTGGGACTGAAGCTTTCTTT. The chain recombines TRBV10-3 with TRBJ1-1; a possible D gene is TRBD1 (6 bases). The CDR3 spans 14 residues. Germline V gene data show CDR1 as ENHRY and CDR2 as SYGVKD. Trimming cost V 2 bases and J 5 bases, with 12 bases left between them.

J is TRBJ2-3 and V is TRBV29-1, with D hard to call. The CDR3 is 13 amino acids. The germline V and J ends were trimmed by 4 bases and 0 bases, with 8 bases remaining between them. Germline CDR1 SQVTM, CDR2 ANQGSEA. The CDR3 DNA is TGCAGCGTTGGACAAGCTAGCACAGATACGCAGTATTTT. Translation: CSVGQASTDTQYF.

The rearrangement joins TRBV7-8 to TRBJ1-2; 8 bases match TRBD1. Per germline, CDR1 SGHVS and CDR2 FQNEAQ. CDR3 length: 16 amino acids. Trimming took 4 bases from V and 7 from J; bases not matched to a gene: 14. The CDR3 region is CASSSRQGPPVRGYTF. The CDR3 bases are TGTGCCAGCAGCTCTAGACAGGGGCCCCCGGTTCGTGGCTACACCTTC.

This sequence joins TRBV29-1 and TRBJ1-2; D is unresolved. Germline V CDR1 and CDR2: SQVTM, ANQGSEA. V lost 3 bases to trimming and J lost 4 bases, with 15 bases between them. The CDR3 has 14 amino acids. The CDR3 nucleotides are TGCAGCGTTGATGAGGGAACATATACCTATGGCTACACCTTC. It encodes CSVDEGTYTYGYTF.

The J gene is TRBJ1-5, the V gene TRBV12-3 or TRBV12-4; 7 bases match TRBD1. The CDR3 contains 13 residues. The trim removed 3 bases at V and 5 bases at J, leaving 1 base unmatched. In DNA form, the CDR3 reads TGTGCCAGCAGTTTTGACAGGGATCAGCCCCAGCATTTT. It encodes CASSFDRDQPQHF.

V gene TRBV4-2 combines with J gene TRBJ2-1; the match to TRBD2 covers 13 bases. CDR3 size: 16 residues. The junction had 4 bases not matched to a gene; V was cut back by 4 bases and J by 4 bases. Per germline, CDR1 LGHNA and CDR2 YNFKEQ. This CDR3 reads CASSRLAGGQYNEQFF. CDR3 nucleotides: TGTGCCAGCAGCCGACTAGCGGGGGGCCAGTACAATGAGCAGTTCTTC.

This clone was seen a single time. This sequence joins TRBV6-5 and TRBJ1-2, with D possibly TRBD1 on 6 matching bases. In germline, CDR1 is MNHEY, CDR2 SVGAGI. V was cut by 5 bases and J by 4 bases, with 14 bases left in between. The CDR3 is 14 residues long. The CDR3 here is CASSPVGAGYGYTF. CDR3 DNA: TGTGCCAGCAGTCCCGTGGGGGCGGGCTATGGCTACACCTTC.

This chain uses TRBV2 with TRBJ2-7; 8 nucleotides agree with TRBD1. Germline CDR1 and CDR2: SNHLY and FYNNEI. This CDR3 has 12 amino acids. After removal of 10 bases from V and 3 bases from J, the junction contained 5 bases not matched to a gene. CDR3 DNA sequence: TGTGCCACCGACAGGGGTCTCTACGAGCAGTACTTC. This encodes CATDRGLYEQYF.

The chain combines TRBV7-8 with TRBJ2-1; 7 bases match TRBD2. This CDR3 has 12 amino acids. Germline CDR1 is SGHVS and CDR2 is FQNEAQ. V lost 5 bases and J lost 9; bases outside the gene matches: 4. CDR3 amino acids: CASSLASGEQFF. In nucleotides, the CDR3 is TGTGCCAGCAGCCTGGCTAGCGGTGAGCAGTTCTTC.

This chain links TRBV7-9 with TRBJ2-5; TRBD2 matches 7 bases. This CDR3 contains 16 residues. Trimming removed 2 bases from V and 0 bases from J; junction bases left unmatched: 6. Germline V gene sequence: CDR1 SEHNR, CDR2 FQNEAQ (reference sequence). The CDR3 nucleotides read TGTGCCAGCAGCTTACAGAGCGGGACCGACCAAGAGACCCAGTACTTC. It codes for CASSLQSGTDQETQYF. Looking up the rest from reference TRBV7-9 and TRBJ2-5 gives the full variable domain: DTGVSQNPRHKITKRGQNVTFRCDPISEHNRLYWYRQTLGQGPEFLTYFQNEAQLEKSRLLSDRFSAERPKGSFSTLEIQRTEQGDSAMYLCASSLQSGTDQETQYFGPGTRLLVL.

The V call is TRBV7-6, the J call TRBJ2-1; 10 positions agree with TRBD1. This CDR3 region has 21 residues. Per germline, CDR1 SGHVS and CDR2 FNYEAQ. The J segment lost 0 bases and the V segment lost 1 base, leaving 15 bases of the junction unmatched. CDR3 sequence: CASSLVSGTGVSQSSYNEQFF. The DNA of the CDR3 is TGTGCCAGCAGCTTAGTGAGCGGGACAGGGGTATCCCAGAGCTCCTACAATGAGCAGTTCTTC.

This sequence joins TRBV7-2 and TRBJ1-2; 8 positions agree with TRBD1. The junction had 6 bases not matched to a gene; V was cut back by 4 bases and J by 8 bases. The V gene's germline CDR1 is SGHTA and CDR2 FQGNSA. This CDR3 comprises 13 residues. The CDR3 DNA follows: TGTGCCAGCAGCTCCTGGACAGGGAACGGCTACACCTTC. This codes for CASSSWTGNGYTF.

The V gene is TRBV6-6, the J gene TRBJ2-7; D might be TRBD1 (6 bases). V was cut by 3 bases and J by 2 bases, with 17 bases left in between. The CDR3 has 16 amino acids. Germline loops: CDR1 MNHNY, CDR2 SVGAGI (reference sequence). The CDR3 loop is CASSYLATGGPYEQYF. CDR3 DNA: TGTGCCAGCAGTTATCTTGCGACAGGCGGTCCCTACGAGCAGTACTTC.

The chain joins TRBV3-1 (or the pseudogene TRBV3-2) to TRBJ1-6, with D perhaps matching TRBD1 (5 bases). CDR1 LGHDT and CDR2 YNNKEL come from the germline V gene (reference sequence). The CDR3 totals 14 residues. The ends were cut back, 7 bases at V and 7 bases at J, with 14 bases in the middle. Here the CDR3 DNA reads TGTGCCAGCACCTCGCAGGGTTGGAATTCACCCCTCCACTTT. It codes for CASTSQGWNSPLHF.

The J gene is TRBJ2-5, the V gene TRBV7-9; maybe TRBD1 (6 bases). Looked up from germline, CDR1 is SEHNR and CDR2 is FQNEAQ (reference sequence). V shed 4 bases and J shed 5 bases, with 14 bases lying between them. The CDR3 totals 14 residues. CDR3 amino acids: CASSYLTGQETQYF. CDR3 DNA: TGTGCCAGCAGCTACCTGACAGGACAGGAGACCCAGTACTTC.

The chain joins TRBV23-1 to TRBJ2-7; D not resolved. TRBV23-1 is known as an ORF, though its function is uncertain. The CDR3 length is 12 residues. CDR3 sequence: CASSQSDLDSYV. In nucleotides, the CDR3 is TGCGCCAGCAGTCAATCGGATCTCGACTCCTACGTG.

The rearrangement joins TRBV5-1 to TRBJ1-6, with a weak D call TRBD1 (6 bases). CDR3 size: 17 residues. Deletions cut 2 bases from V and 7 bases from J, with 19 bases between. The V gene's germline CDR1 is SGHRS and CDR2 YFSETQ. CDR3 nucleotide sequence: TGCGCCAGCAGCTTCGGTCTGAAAGGACAGTCAAATTCACCCCTCCACTTT. It translates to CASSFGLKGQSNSPLHF.